The 20 T cell receptor beta chains reported below all come from one sample, sequenced in a study of graft-versus-host responses after intestinal transplantation. The antigens for these receptors are not known. Repertoires were generated with immunoSEQ multiplex PCR, while TCRdb's copy carries only in-frame clones and drops some. The repertoire includes roughly 110,000 clones, roughly 92% of them detected once, and about 0.25% sits in the top ten. Sequenced material: unstimulated CD4+ T cells sorted from spleen or lymph node cells, taken before transplant. The receptors stem from a human donor who was the organ donor for an intestinal transplant.

The chain combines TRBV6-1 with TRBJ1-6; 10 nucleotides line up with TRBD1. The V gene's germline CDR1 is MNHNS and CDR2 SASEGT. CDR3 size: 14 residues. V shed 10 bases and J 10 bases; nucleotides not matched to a gene: 10. The CDR3 region has the DNA TGTGCCACGGGGGGACAGGGGACCTACTCACCCCTCCACTTT. Translation gives CATGGQGTYSPLHF.

In DNA, the CDR3 is TGTGCCAGCAGCTCTGGGACAGGGAGGAGTAACTATGGCTACACCTTC. Its protein is CASSSGTGRSNYGYTF. V is TRBV11-2 and J is TRBJ1-2, with 9 bases lining up with TRBD1. The CDR3 covers 16 residues. V dropped 4 bases and J dropped 1; count of bases not matched to a gene: 7. Per germline, CDR1 SGHAT and CDR2 FQNNGV. Full variable domain (outside the CDR3, taken from reference TRBV11-2 and TRBJ1-2): EAGVAQSPRYKIIEKRQSVAFWCNPISGHATLYWYQQILGQGPKLLIQFQNNGVVDDSQLPKDRFSAERLKGVDSTLKIQPAKLEDSAVYLCASSSGTGRSNYGYTFGSGTRLTVV.

The chain has TRBV7-9 and TRBJ1-5, with D hard to call. The CDR3 is made up of 14 amino acids. The V and J ends lost 4 bases and 2 bases respectively, with 9 bases between them. From germline, CDR1 is SEHNR and CDR2 FQNEAQ (reference sequence). DNA of the CDR3: TGTGCCAGCAGCTCCGATTTGGGCAATCAGCCCCAGCATTTT. Translated, it gives CASSSDLGNQPQHF.

This chain links TRBV2 with TRBJ1-5; a possible D gene is TRBD1 (5 bases). The CDR3 totals 12 residues. Germline values: CDR1 SNHLY, CDR2 FYNNEI. The V end was cut by 6 bases, the J end by 9 bases, with 12 bases between. The CDR3: CASRGDRPPQHF. The CDR3 coding sequence is TGTGCCAGCAGGGGGGACCGCCCGCCCCAGCATTTT.

The chain links TRBV14 to TRBJ2-7; TRBD1 might be the D (6 bases). Germline CDR1 and CDR2: SGHDN and FVKESK. V was trimmed by 4 bases and J by 6 bases, leaving 13 bases between them. This CDR3 comprises 13 residues. CDR3 loop: CASSLLGRGEQYF. The CDR3 DNA follows: TGTGCCAGCAGCCTACTCGGCAGGGGCGAGCAGTACTTC.

CDR3 residues: CASIRVPSFQPQHF. The CDR3 region has the DNA TGTGCCAGCATTCGAGTACCCAGTTTTCAGCCCCAGCATTTT. The V call is TRBV28, the J call TRBJ1-5, with D unclear. The V gene's germline CDR1 is MDHEN and CDR2 SYDVKM. The CDR3 is 14 amino acids. The V end lost 7 bases, the J end lost 6 bases, and 16 bases lay between the germline ends.

The CDR3 DNA is TGTGCCAGCAGGGCGGACAGGTCTTACGACGAGCAGTACTTC. Translated: CASRADRSYDEQYF. The chain employs TRBV2 and TRBJ2-7, with 7 bases aligning to TRBD1. The CDR3 sequence is 14 residues long. Germline trimming cut 6 bases from V and 5 bases from J; bases unmatched to any gene: 10. The V gene's germline CDR1 is SNHLY and CDR2 FYNNEI.

This clone turned up a few times. The chain is built from TRBV19 and TRBJ2-6; TRBD1 is a possible D gene (5 bases). Per germline, CDR1 LNHDA and CDR2 SQIVND (reference sequence). V lost 5 bases, J lost 1 base, and 6 bases lay in between. The CDR3 runs to 14 residues. CDR3 bases: TGTGCCAGTAGTCACAGGTCTGGGGCCAACGTCCTGACTTTC. Its protein product is CASSHRSGANVLTF.

This chain uses TRBV5-8 with TRBJ2-3; D may be TRBD2 (5 bases). Trimming cost V 7 bases and J 0 bases, with 12 bases left between them. Per the germline V gene, CDR1 is SGHTS and CDR2 is YDEGEE. The CDR3 contains 14 residues. CDR3 nucleotide sequence: TGTGCCAGCGAGGTCCAGCGGAGCACAGATACGCAGTATTTT. Encoded protein: CASEVQRSTDTQYF.

This clone was picked up one time. CDR3 sequence (DNA): TGTGCCAGCAGCCTAACTGGGGGAGATCAGCCCCAGCATTTT. Its protein product is CASSLTGGDQPQHF. The rearrangement uses TRBV7-8 and TRBJ1-5, with a tentative D call TRBD1 (5 bases). Germline lookup yields CDR1 SGHVS and CDR2 FQNEAQ. CDR3 length: 14 amino acids. V lost 5 bases and J 5 bases, leaving 13 bases between the germline ends.

The chain employs TRBV28 and TRBJ2-3; 7 bases align to TRBD2. CDR1 and CDR2 from the germline V gene are MDHEN and SYDVKM. The V segment lost 8 bases and the J segment 1 base; nucleotides outside the gene matches: 9. The CDR3 covers 15 residues. CDR3 loop: CASHREAWGTDTQYF. The CDR3 DNA reads as TGTGCCAGCCACCGGGAGGCGTGGGGCACAGATACGCAGTATTTT.

This chain connects TRBV28 to TRBJ1-2; tentatively, D is TRBD1 (6 bases). From germline, CDR1 is MDHEN and CDR2 SYDVKM. The CDR3 loop spans 14 amino acids. The V and J ends lost 5 bases and 0 bases respectively, with 10 bases between them. CDR3 DNA sequence: TGTGCCAGCAGTATTACAGGGACTAACTATGGCTACACCTTC. This encodes CASSITGTNYGYTF.

The chain employs TRBV27 and TRBJ1-2, with 7 bases fitting TRBD1. Per the germline V gene, CDR1 is MNHEY and CDR2 is SMNVEV (reference sequence). The CDR3 consists of 12 residues. With V trimmed by 6 bases and J by 6 bases, 4 bases remained unmatched. CDR3 coding DNA: TGTGCCAGCAGACAGGGGCCGAATGGCTACACCTTC. The encoded protein is CASRQGPNGYTF.

This CDR3 is CASRQGAEAFF. The CDR3 DNA sequence: TGTGCCAGCAGACAGGGCGCTGAAGCTTTCTTT. The chain links TRBV6-1 to TRBJ1-1, with D tentatively TRBD1 (6 bases). The V gene lost 6 bases and the J gene lost 6 bases, with 8 bases spanning the gap. Germline CDR1 reads MNHNS; CDR2 reads SASEGT. The CDR3 is 11 amino acids.

J is TRBJ1-5 and V is TRBV15; 11 positions match TRBD1. The CDR3 contains 15 residues. J was trimmed by 5 bases and V by 10 bases; bases with no gene match: 10. Germline V gives CDR1 LNHNV, CDR2 YYDKDF (reference sequence). The CDR3 DNA reads TGTGCCAGTAGCCTGGACAGGGGGCTTGATCAGCCCCAGCATTTT. It translates to CASSLDRGLDQPQHF. Drawing the rest from reference TRBV15 and TRBJ1-5, the complete variable domain is DAMVIQNPRYQVTQFGKPVTLSCSQTLNHNVMYWYQQKSSQAPKLLFHYYDKDFNNEADTPDNFQSRRPNTSFCFLDIRSPGLGDTAMYLCASSLDRGLDQPQHFGDGTRLSIL.

V gene TRBV5-1 combines with J gene TRBJ2-7, with D possibly matching TRBD2 (5 bases). The CDR3 loop spans 15 amino acids. Germline CDR1 and CDR2: SGHRS and YFSETQ. V dropped 0 bases and J dropped 7 bases, with 17 bases sitting between them. Here the CDR3 reads CASSLGGMGSGEQYF. In DNA form, the CDR3 reads TGCGCCAGCAGCTTGGGAGGGATGGGCTCGGGGGAGCAGTACTTC. Full variable domain (missing parts from reference TRBV5-1 and TRBJ2-7): KAGVTQTPRYLIKTRGQQVTLSCSPISGHRSVSWYQQTPGQGLQFLFEYFSETQRNKGNFPGRFSGRQFSNSRSEMNVSTLELGDSALYLCASSLGGMGSGEQYFGPGTRLTVT.

This chain joins TRBV5-6 and TRBJ2-2, with D perhaps matching TRBD1 or TRBD2 (5 bases each). Trimming stripped 0 bases from V and 6 bases from J, with 9 bases between. This CDR3 comprises 14 residues. CDR1 and CDR2 (germline): SGHDT, YYEEEE. The CDR3 protein is CASSLEGPPGELFF. The CDR3 bases are TGTGCCAGCAGCTTGGAGGGACCCCCCGGGGAGCTGTTTTTT.

The chain carries TRBV7-9 and TRBJ1-4, with D possibly TRBD1 on 6 matching bases. Germline V gene lookup returns CDR1 SEHNR and CDR2 FQNEAQ (reference sequence). The V end was cut by 5 bases, the J end by 3 bases, with 10 bases between. CDR3 length equals 14 residues. Written as DNA, the CDR3 is TGTGCCAGCAGCATCAGGGGTTCTAATGAAAAACTGTTTTTT. Protein: CASSIRGSNEKLFF. Looking up the rest from reference TRBV7-9 and TRBJ1-4 gives the full variable domain: DTGVSQNPRHKITKRGQNVTFRCDPISEHNRLYWYRQTLGQGPEFLTYFQNEAQLEKSRLLSDRFSAERPKGSFSTLEIQRTEQGDSAMYLCASSIRGSNEKLFFGSGTQLSVL.

The chain uses TRBV7-2 and TRBJ2-7; D ambiguous. The V and J ends lost 5 bases and 5 bases respectively, with 10 bases between them. The CDR3 has 12 amino acids. The germline V gene encodes CDR1 SGHTA and CDR2 FQGNSA. CDR3 DNA: TGTGCCAGCAGCGACCCAAGGCACGAGCAGTACTTC. It is translated as CASSDPRHEQYF.

The chain combines TRBV5-4 with TRBJ2-3, with D tentatively TRBD2 (5 bases). V was shortened by 7 bases and J by 3 bases, with 12 bases between the two germline ends. There are 13 residues in the CDR3. Germline loops: CDR1 SGHNT, CDR2 YYREEE (reference sequence). The CDR3 sequence is CASQASFTDTQYF. The CDR3 DNA sequence: TGTGCCAGCCAAGCTAGCTTTACAGATACGCAGTATTTT.